The present T cell receptor beta chain was sequenced within a study of T cells in Graves' hyperthyroidism and ophthalmopathy. Study-level results: Blood shared most expanded thyroid clonotypes above 0.001.

This clonotype was counted only a few times. The antigen is not known. Amplification yielded TCR beta CDR3 regions, with RNA transcripts as the source. The HTBI primer set served for first-round RT-PCR of the TCR CDR3. TCRdb used MiXCR to reprocess the multiplex PCR reads, holding one entry per CDR3 protein. This repertoire shows around 700,000 distinct CDR3 sequences, under 45% found once; its top ten account for 30% to 40%. CDR1 is MNHNY and CDR2 is SVGAGI in the germline V gene (reference sequence). The CDR3 has 14 residues. Trimming stripped 5 bases from V and 9 bases from J, with 14 bases between.

The sequencing input was blood. The receptor was derived from a woman in her thirties or forties with Graves' hyperthyroidism. The rearrangement links TRBV6-6 to TRBJ1-6; D gene unclear. The CDR3 coding sequence is TGTGCCAGCAGTGAACTGCCTTCGGGTTCACCCCTCCACTTT. This gives the protein CASSELPSGSPLHF.